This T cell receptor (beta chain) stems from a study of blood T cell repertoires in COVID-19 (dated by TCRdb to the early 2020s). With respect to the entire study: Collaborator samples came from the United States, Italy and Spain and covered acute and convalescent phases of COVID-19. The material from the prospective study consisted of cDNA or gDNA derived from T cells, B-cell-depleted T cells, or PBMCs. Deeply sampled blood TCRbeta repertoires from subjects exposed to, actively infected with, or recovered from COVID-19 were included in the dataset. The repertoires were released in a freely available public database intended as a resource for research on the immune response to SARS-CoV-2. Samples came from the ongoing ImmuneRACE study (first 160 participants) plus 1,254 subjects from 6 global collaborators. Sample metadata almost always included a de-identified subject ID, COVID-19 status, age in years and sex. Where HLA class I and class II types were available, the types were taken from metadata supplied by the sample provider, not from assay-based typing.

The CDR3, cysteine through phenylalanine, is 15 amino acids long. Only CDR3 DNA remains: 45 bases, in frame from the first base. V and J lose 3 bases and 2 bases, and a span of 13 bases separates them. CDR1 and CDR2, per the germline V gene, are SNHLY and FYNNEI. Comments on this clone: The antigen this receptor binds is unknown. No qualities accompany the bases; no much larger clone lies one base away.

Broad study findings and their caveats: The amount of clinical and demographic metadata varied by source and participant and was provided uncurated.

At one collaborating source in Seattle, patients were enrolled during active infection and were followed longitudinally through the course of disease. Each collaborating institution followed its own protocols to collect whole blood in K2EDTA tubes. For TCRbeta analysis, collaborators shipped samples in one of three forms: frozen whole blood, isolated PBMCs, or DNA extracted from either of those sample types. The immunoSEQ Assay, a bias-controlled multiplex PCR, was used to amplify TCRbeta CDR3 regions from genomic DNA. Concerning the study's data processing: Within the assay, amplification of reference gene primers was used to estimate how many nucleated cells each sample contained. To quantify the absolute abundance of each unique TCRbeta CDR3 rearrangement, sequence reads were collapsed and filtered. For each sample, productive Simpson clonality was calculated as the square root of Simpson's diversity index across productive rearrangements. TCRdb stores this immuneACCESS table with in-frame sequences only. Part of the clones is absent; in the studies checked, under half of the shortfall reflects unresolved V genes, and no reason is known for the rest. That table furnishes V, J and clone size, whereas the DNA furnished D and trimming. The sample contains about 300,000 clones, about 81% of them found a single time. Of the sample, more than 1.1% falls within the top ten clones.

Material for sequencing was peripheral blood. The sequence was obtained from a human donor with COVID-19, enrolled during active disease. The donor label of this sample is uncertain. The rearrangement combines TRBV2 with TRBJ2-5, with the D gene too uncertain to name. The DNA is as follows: TGTGCCAGCAGTGAGCAGTGGGCAGGACAAGAGACCCAGTACTTC. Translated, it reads CASSEQWAGQETQYF.